The 24 T cell receptor beta chains below were found in one sample sequenced in a study of blood T cell repertoires in COVID-19. Produced via immunoSEQ multiplex PCR; TCRdb's table is partial and in-frame only. The data hold about 130,000 clones, with more than 85% observed a single time. Sequenced sample: peripheral blood. The receptors stem from a man aged 50-59 years with COVID-19, enrolled during active disease.

The chain uses TRBV19 and TRBJ2-3; D is undetermined. This CDR3 region has 14 residues. Deletions cut 4 bases from V and 0 bases from J, with 8 bases between. Germline V gives CDR1 LNHDA, CDR2 SQIVND (reference sequence). In DNA form, the CDR3 reads TGTGCCAGTAGTAGCGGTTCCAGCACAGATACGCAGTATTTT. It yields the protein CASSSGSSTDTQYF.

There are a few counts of this clone. The chain is built from TRBV6-2 or TRBV6-3 and TRBJ2-1; 8 nucleotides agree with TRBD2. The CDR3 is 14 residues long. Trimming cost V 6 bases and J 5 bases; bases outside gene matches: 6. From germline, CDR1 is MNHEY and CDR2 SVGEGT. CDR3 residues: CASSRSGENNEQFF. The DNA for the CDR3 is TGTGCCAGCAGCCGTAGCGGGGAAAACAATGAGCAGTTCTTC.

The chain is built from TRBV12-3 or TRBV12-4 and TRBJ1-1, with D possibly TRBD1 on 6 matching bases. V was pared by 2 bases and J by 5 bases, with 9 bases between. There are 13 residues in the CDR3. CDR3: CASSLTGRTEAFF. The CDR3 coding sequence is TGTGCCAGCAGTTTAACAGGGCGAACTGAAGCTTTCTTT.

This rearrangement joins TRBV6-1 to TRBJ2-1; 9 bases fit TRBD2. The CDR3 is 14 residues long. V lost 1 base to trimming and J lost 10 bases; unmatched junction nucleotides: 5. The germline V gene has CDR1 MNHNS and CDR2 SASEGT. Written as DNA, the CDR3 is TGTGCCAGCAGTGAAGGGGTTAGCGGGAGCGAGCAGTTCTTC. This gives the protein CASSEGVSGSEQFF.

Remarks on this clone: Within the sample, other DNA sequences also encode this same CDR3. The rearrangement uses TRBV19 and TRBJ1-5; 11 positions agree with TRBD1. The CDR3 has 14 amino acids. Germline V gene data show CDR1 as LNHDA and CDR2 as SQIVND (reference sequence). The ends lost 6 bases at V and 4 bases at J; junction bases unmatched: 2. For the CDR3, the DNA is TGTGCCAGTAGCGGGACAGGGGGGAATCAGCCCCAGCATTTT. Translating it yields CASSGTGGNQPQHF. Using reference TRBV19 and TRBJ1-5 for the parts outside the CDR3, the full variable domain is DGGITQSPKYLFRKEGQNVTLSCEQNLNHDAMYWYRQDPGQGLRLIYYSQIVNDFQKGDIAEGYSVSREKKESFPLTVTSAQKNPTAFYLCASSGTGGNQPQHFGDGTRLSIL.

The V and J genes are TRBV4-3 and TRBJ2-7, with 9 bases that match TRBD1. There are 14 residues in the CDR3. Germline CDR1 reads LGHNA; CDR2 reads YSLEER. After removal of 4 bases from V and 2 bases from J, the junction contained 3 bases not matched to a gene. The CDR3 protein is CASSPRQGAYEQYF. The DNA for the CDR3 is TGCGCCAGCAGCCCCCGACAGGGGGCCTACGAGCAGTACTTC.

The J gene is TRBJ2-3, the V gene TRBV29-1, with TRBD2 matching 8 bases. J was trimmed by 6 bases and V by 7 bases; bases with no gene match: 9. Germline CDR1 reads SQVTM; CDR2 reads ANQGSEA. CDR3 size: 13 residues. Written as DNA, the CDR3 is TGCAGCGCGTGGGCGGGAGGAGGGGATACGCAGTATTTT. As protein: CSAWAGGGDTQYF.

CDR3 DNA: TGTGCCAGCAGCTTAAGATCCGGGATCACGAACACCGGGGAGCTGTTTTTT. Protein sequence: CASSLRSGITNTGELFF. The chain joins TRBV7-3 to TRBJ2-2, with D tentatively TRBD2 (5 bases). Deletions cut 1 base from V and 0 bases from J, with 12 bases between. The CDR3 totals 17 residues. Germline V lookup: CDR1 SGHTA, CDR2 FQGTGA.

J is TRBJ2-7 and V is TRBV27; D is undetermined. The germline gives CDR1 MNHEY, CDR2 SMNVEV (reference sequence). The CDR3 extends over 14 amino acids. V lost 0 bases and J 4 bases, leaving 10 bases between the germline ends. CDR3 protein: CASSLSSAAYEQYF. The CDR3 DNA follows: TGTGCCAGCAGTTTATCGAGCGCGGCTTACGAGCAGTACTTC.

V gene TRBV7-9 combines with J gene TRBJ2-2; D is unresolved. Between the trimmed V and J ends, which lost 6 bases and 6 bases, there was a span of 11 bases. Germline lookup yields CDR1 SEHNR and CDR2 FQNEAQ (reference sequence). This CDR3 spans 13 amino acids. The CDR3 region has the DNA TGTGCCAGCAGTCCTAACGGGTCCGGGGAGCTGTTTTTT. Its protein is CASSPNGSGELFF.

This clone was counted only a few times. This chain joins TRBV9 and TRBJ1-1; no definite D call. Germline-derived CDR1 and CDR2 are SGDLS and YYNGEE. The CDR3 is 14 amino acids. The ends were cut back, 3 bases at V and 1 base at J, with 10 bases in the middle. The CDR3 spells CASSGRPGNTEAFF. CDR3 coding DNA: TGTGCCAGCAGCGGCCGTCCGGGGAACACTGAAGCTTTCTTT.

This chain uses TRBV6-5 with TRBJ2-5, with D possibly matching TRBD1 (6 bases). This CDR3 has 12 amino acids. With 6 bases removed from V and 4 bases from J, the gap between germline ends came to 9 bases. The germline CDR1 and CDR2 sequences are MNHEY and SVGAGI. The CDR3 loop reads CASSRTVETQYF. The DNA for the CDR3 is TGTGCCAGCAGCCGGACAGTAGAGACCCAGTACTTC.

The chain carries TRBV27 and TRBJ1-1; D gene ambiguous. Germline CDR1 is MNHEY and CDR2 is SMNVEV (reference sequence). V lost 5 bases to trimming and J lost 1 base, with 11 bases between them. This CDR3 comprises 14 residues. The CDR3 region is CASSRPAENTEAFF. CDR3 in DNA: TGTGCCAGCAGTCGTCCTGCAGAGAACACTGAAGCTTTCTTT.

The V and J genes are TRBV11-2 and TRBJ2-2; D may be TRBD2 (7 bases). The germline V and J ends were trimmed by 3 bases and 5 bases, with 19 bases remaining between them. The V gene's germline CDR1 is SGHAT and CDR2 FQNNGV. The CDR3 consists of 17 residues. This chain's CDR3 is CASSFSFTGRATGELFF. The DNA for the CDR3 is TGTGCCAGCAGCTTTTCCTTTACAGGGAGGGCGACCGGGGAGCTGTTTTTT. The variable domain in full, with the rest retrieved from reference TRBV11-2 and TRBJ2-2, is EAGVAQSPRYKIIEKRQSVAFWCNPISGHATLYWYQQILGQGPKLLIQFQNNGVVDDSQLPKDRFSAERLKGVDSTLKIQPAKLEDSAVYLCASSFSFTGRATGELFFGEGSRLTVL.

The V and J genes are TRBV6-5 and TRBJ2-1, with TRBD2 as a possible D gene (5 bases). Trimming took off 3 bases at V and 7 bases at J, with 19 bases between the two ends. This CDR3 contains 16 residues. Per germline, CDR1 MNHEY and CDR2 SVGAGI. The CDR3 spells CASSYVSGPLGNEQFF. CDR3 coding DNA: TGTGCCAGCAGTTATGTGAGCGGACCTCTAGGTAATGAGCAGTTCTTC.

This rearrangement joins TRBV5-6 to TRBJ2-7; possibly TRBD1 for D (6 bases). V lost 4 bases, J lost 4 bases, and 15 bases lay in between. The germline V gene has CDR1 SGHDT and CDR2 YYEEEE. CDR3 length: 14 residues. The CDR3 DNA follows: TGTGCCAGCAGCCCGACGGACAGATATTACGAGCAGTACTTC. Its translation: CASSPTDRYYEQYF.

The chain links TRBV7-2 to TRBJ1-2, with TRBD1 matching over 7 bases. Germline loops: CDR1 SGHTA, CDR2 FQGNSA. The CDR3 runs to 12 residues. V trimming: 5 bases; J trimming: 4 bases; junction bases outside the gene matches: 1. The CDR3 bases are TGTGCCAGCAGCCGGGACAGCTATGGCTACACCTTC. It translates to CASSRDSYGYTF.

The J gene is TRBJ2-3, the V gene TRBV9, with 12 bases fitting TRBD2. CDR3 length: 18 residues. The germline V gene has CDR1 SGDLS and CDR2 YYNGEE. Unmatched junction bases numbered 11, after V lost 3 bases and J lost 3 bases. The CDR3 region is CASSARPMTSGSTDTQYF. Written as DNA, the CDR3 is TGTGCCAGCAGCGCCAGACCGATGACTAGCGGGAGTACAGATACGCAGTATTTT.

V gene TRBV4-3 combines with J gene TRBJ1-3, with D possibly being TRBD1 (5 bases). V was trimmed by 1 base and J by 4 bases, leaving 14 bases between them. The CDR3 has 16 residues. Germline CDR1 and CDR2: LGHNA and YSLEER. CDR3: CASSQVPSGGGNTIYF. CDR3 coding DNA: TGCGCCAGCAGCCAAGTACCCAGCGGGGGGGGAAACACCATATATTTT.

This chain uses TRBV6-1 with TRBJ2-1; 9 bases fit TRBD2. The CDR3 consists of 15 residues. Germline lookup yields CDR1 MNHNS and CDR2 SASEGT. V gave up 2 bases and J gave up 7 bases; unmatched junction bases: 6. The CDR3 nucleotides are TGTGCCAGCAGTGAATCCGGCGGGAGGGGGAATGAGCAGTTCTTC. Encoded protein: CASSESGGRGNEQFF.

The gene calls are TRBV18 and TRBJ2-3; 8 nucleotides line up with TRBD1. Germline CDR1 KGHSH, CDR2 LQKENI. This CDR3 is 15 amino acids long. With 2 bases clipped from V and 1 base from J, the junction kept 2 bases outside the gene matches. Written as DNA, the CDR3 is TGTGCCAGCTCACCAACGGGACAGGGCACAGATACGCAGTATTTT. Amino acid sequence: CASSPTGQGTDTQYF. The entire variable domain, with the rest obtained from reference TRBV18 and TRBJ2-3, is as follows: NAGVMQNPRHLVRRRGQEARLRCSPMKGHSHVYWYRQLPEEGLKFMVYLQKENIIDESGMPKERFSAEFPKEGPSILRIQQVVRGDSAAYFCASSPTGQGTDTQYFGPGTRLTVL.

The V gene is TRBV28, the J gene TRBJ1-5; 9 bases line up with TRBD1. Trimming removed 7 bases from V and 4 bases from J; junction bases left unmatched: 5. The germline V gene encodes CDR1 MDHEN and CDR2 SYDVKM. This CDR3 is 14 amino acids long. The CDR3 bases are TGTGCCAGCAACCCACAGGGGGCTAATCAGCCCCAGCATTTT. Amino acids: CASNPQGANQPQHF.

The rearrangement links TRBV10-3 to TRBJ1-1; 9 nucleotides agree with TRBD1. Trimming cost V 4 bases and J 3 bases; bases outside gene matches: 6. Germline lookup yields CDR1 ENHRY and CDR2 SYGVKD. The CDR3 extends over 15 amino acids. CDR3 sequence (DNA): TGTGCCATCAGTGGGGGACAGGGACGGGACACTGAAGCTTTCTTT. Encoded protein: CAISGGQGRDTEAFF.

This chain uses TRBV10-3 with TRBJ2-7; D not certain. Germline V gene sequence: CDR1 ENHRY, CDR2 SYGVKD. Trimming removed 0 bases at V and 6 bases at J, with 9 bases between. There are 13 residues in the CDR3. The CDR3 DNA is TGTGCCATCAGTGAGTCGATAGCACGCGAGCAGTACGTC. It translates to CAISESIAREQYV.